This TCR beta chain was found in a study of blood T cell repertoires in COVID-19. Whole-study context: Acute-phase and convalescent COVID-19 samples originated in the United States, Italy and Spain. PBMCs, B-cell-depleted T cells, or T cells were the source of the cDNA or gDNA that made up the material.

Authors' data handling: Estimation of nucleated cell counts relied on the amplification of reference gene primers. The assay was immunoSEQ multiplex PCR, and TCRdb's table has in-frame clones only and misses some. V and J calls and clone size are given by that table; D and trimming were obtained from the DNA. The table lists 150,000 to 200,000 clones, 85% to 90% of them singletons. This CDR3 is built from 15 residues. The germline V gene has CDR1 SNHLY and CDR2 FYNNEI. The V gene end was trimmed by 6 bases and the J gene end by 3 bases; junction bases not matched to a gene: 6. The source material was peripheral blood. This TCR derives from a woman aged 65 to 85 with COVID-19, enrolled during active disease. V usage is TRBV2 and J usage is TRBJ2-7; 12 bases map to TRBD2. The CDR3 DNA sequence: TGTGCCAGCAGCCTAGCGGGAGGGTACGTCTACGAGCAGTACTTC. As protein: CASSLAGGYVYEQYF.